The present T cell receptor beta chain was sequenced within a study of chemoradiotherapy in HPV16-positive cancers. Generated by immunoSEQ multiplex PCR, the TCRdb table keeps only in-frame clones and is missing some. The sample consists of around 5,600 clones, 73% of them appearing once. V trimming: 6 bases; J trimming: 4 bases; junction bases outside the gene matches: 7. CDR3 size: 14 residues. CDR1 and CDR2 from the germline V gene are KGHSH and LQKENI. The TCR originated in a human donor with HPV-associated anogenital cancer. The sample here was taken from a patient who underwent chemoradiotherapy. V is TRBV18 and J is TRBJ1-1; 8 bases line up with TRBD1. CDR3 sequence reads: CASSGDRNPTEAFF. The CDR3 bases are TGTGCCAGCTCTGGGGACAGGAACCCCACTGAAGCTTTCTTT.